A single sample is the source of the 9 T cell receptor beta chains below, sequenced in a study of cytomegalovirus exposure and HLA in healthy donors. PCR was performed using 60 Vbeta and 13 Jbeta primers. Clones were read by immunoSEQ multiplex PCR, and TCRdb kept only the in-frame ones, dropping some. Of tens of thousands of clones in the sample, approximately 80% are singletons; the top ten hold approximately 1.9%. Sequenced material: PBMCs. The source of these receptors is a woman aged 25 to 39 in good health and CMV-seronegative.

The chain couples TRBV30 to TRBJ2-7; 8 bases agree with TRBD1. The CDR3 sequence is 14 residues long. V trimming: 0 bases; J trimming: 5 bases; junction bases outside the gene matches: 6. Per germline, CDR1 GTSNPN and CDR2 SVGIG (reference sequence). CDR3 sequence reads: CAWSVWTGSDEQYF. The CDR3 DNA reads as TGTGCCTGGAGTGTATGGACAGGGAGCGACGAGCAGTACTTC.

The rearrangement links TRBV6-1 to TRBJ2-7; 8 bases agree with TRBD2. From germline, CDR1 is MNHNS and CDR2 SASEGT. V lost 10 bases, J lost 7 bases, and 12 bases stayed unmatched. The CDR3 consists of 13 residues. The DNA for the CDR3 is TGTGCCACCCAACAGGCTCGGGGGGGGGAGCAGTACTTC. It is translated as CATQQARGGEQYF.

CDR3 residues: CVGKLGGRENEQYF. CDR3 DNA: TGCGTGGGAAAACTGGGGGGGCGCGAGAACGAGCAGTACTTC. This rearrangement joins TRBV10-1 to TRBJ2-7; the D gene is possibly TRBD2 (7 bases). The CDR3 runs to 14 residues. CDR1 WNHNN and CDR2 SYGVQD come from the germline V gene (reference sequence).

The rearrangement uses TRBV19 and TRBJ1-2; the D is unclear. V shed 1 base and J shed 0 bases, with 6 bases lying between them. The germline CDR1 and CDR2 sequences are LNHDA and SQIVND (reference sequence). The CDR3 runs to 14 residues. The CDR3 is CASSIGPANYGYTF. CDR3 bases: TGTGCCAGTAGTATAGGCCCAGCTAACTATGGCTACACCTTC.

This clone was found a few times. CDR3: CASSQDWRGNEKLFF. CDR3 bases: TGCGCCAGCAGCCAAGACTGGCGGGGTAATGAAAAACTGTTTTTT. The rearrangement uses TRBV4-3 and TRBJ1-4; D remains unclear. This CDR3 comprises 15 residues. Looked up from germline, CDR1 is LGHNA and CDR2 is YSLEER. Trimming took off 0 bases at V and 4 bases at J, with 9 bases between the two ends.

The chain is built from TRBV29-1 and TRBJ2-2; D gene uncertain. This CDR3 is built from 11 residues. Looked up from germline, CDR1 is SQVTM and CDR2 is ANQGSEA. V was shortened by 4 bases and J by 3 bases, with 3 bases between the two germline ends. The CDR3 DNA follows: TGCAGCGTTGTCGACACCGGGGAGCTGTTTTTT. Translation: CSVVDTGELFF.

CDR3 sequence (DNA): TGTGCCAGTAGTTTTACAGGGAGAAACAATCAGCCCCAGCATTTT. Amino acid sequence: CASSFTGRNNQPQHF. The gene calls are TRBV19 and TRBJ1-5; a possible D gene is TRBD1 (6 bases). Per germline, CDR1 LNHDA and CDR2 SQIVND (reference sequence). Trimming shortened V by 5 bases and J by 3 bases, and 14 bases separated the two germline ends. The CDR3 has 15 amino acids.

The J gene is TRBJ2-3, the V gene TRBV7-2; D ambiguous. Germline V CDR1 and CDR2: SGHTA, FQGNSA. V was clipped by 4 bases and J by 0 bases, with 8 bases between them. The CDR3 consists of 14 residues. CDR3 coding DNA: TGTGCCAGCAGCTACCGGGTCAGCACAGATACGCAGTATTTT. It yields the protein CASSYRVSTDTQYF. The full variable domain, in which reference TRBV7-2 and TRBJ2-3 provide the parts outside the CDR3, is GAGVSQSPSNKVTEKGKDVELRCDPISGHTALYWYRQSLGQGLEFLIYFQGNSAPDKSGLPSDRFSAERTGGSVSTLTIQRTQQEDSAVYLCASSYRVSTDTQYFGPGTRLTVL.

The chain couples TRBV7-6 to TRBJ1-3; 12 bases are shared with TRBD1. Germline values: CDR1 SGHVS, CDR2 FNYEAQ. Losses at the gene ends were 1 base for V and 9 bases for J; bases not matched to a gene: 13. The CDR3 length is 18 residues. The CDR3 region is CASSLESGGTGGVGTIYF. The CDR3 DNA is TGTGCCAGCAGCTTAGAGAGCGGTGGGACAGGGGGCGTAGGCACCATATATTTT. Combining the CDR3 with reference TRBV7-6 and TRBJ1-3 gives the whole variable domain GAGVSQSPRYKVTKRGQDVALRCDPISGHVSLYWYRQALGQGPEFLTYFNYEAQQDKSGLPNDRFSAERPEGSISTLTIQRTEQRDSAMYRCASSLESGGTGGVGTIYFGEGSWLTVV.